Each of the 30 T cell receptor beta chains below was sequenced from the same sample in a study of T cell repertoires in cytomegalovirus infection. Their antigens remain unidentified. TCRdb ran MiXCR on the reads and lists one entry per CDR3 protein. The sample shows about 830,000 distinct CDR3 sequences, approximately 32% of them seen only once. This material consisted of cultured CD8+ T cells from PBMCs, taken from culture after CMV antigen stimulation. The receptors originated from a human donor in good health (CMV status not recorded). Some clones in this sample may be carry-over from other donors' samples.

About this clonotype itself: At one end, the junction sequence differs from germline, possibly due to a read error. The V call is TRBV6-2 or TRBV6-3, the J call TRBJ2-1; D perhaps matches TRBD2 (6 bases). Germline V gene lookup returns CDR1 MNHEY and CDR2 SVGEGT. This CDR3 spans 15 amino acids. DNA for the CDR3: TGTGTCAGCAGTGAGGGGCGGGGTCGGGCCAATGAGCAGTTCTTC. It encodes CVSSEGRGRANEQFF.

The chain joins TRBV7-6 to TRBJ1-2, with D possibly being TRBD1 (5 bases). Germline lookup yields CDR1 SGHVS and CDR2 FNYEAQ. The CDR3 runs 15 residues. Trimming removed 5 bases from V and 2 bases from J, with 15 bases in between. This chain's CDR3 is CASSPPGAANYGYTF. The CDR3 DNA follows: TGTGCCAGCAGCCCCCCTGGGGCAGCCAACTATGGCTACACCTTC.

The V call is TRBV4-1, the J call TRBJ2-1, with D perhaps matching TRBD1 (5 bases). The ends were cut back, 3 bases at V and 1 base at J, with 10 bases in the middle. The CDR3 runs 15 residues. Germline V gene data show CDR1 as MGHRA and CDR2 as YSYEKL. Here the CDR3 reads CASSQDMGSYNEQFF. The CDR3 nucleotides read TGCGCCAGCAGCCAGGACATGGGGTCCTACAATGAGCAGTTCTTC.

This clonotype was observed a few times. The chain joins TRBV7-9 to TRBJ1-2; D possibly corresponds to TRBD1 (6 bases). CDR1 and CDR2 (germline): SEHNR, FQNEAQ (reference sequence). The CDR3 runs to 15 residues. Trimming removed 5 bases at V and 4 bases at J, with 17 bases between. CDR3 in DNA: TGTGCCAGCAGCATACCTGACAGGCGCACCTATGGCTACACCTTC. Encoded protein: CASSIPDRRTYGYTF.

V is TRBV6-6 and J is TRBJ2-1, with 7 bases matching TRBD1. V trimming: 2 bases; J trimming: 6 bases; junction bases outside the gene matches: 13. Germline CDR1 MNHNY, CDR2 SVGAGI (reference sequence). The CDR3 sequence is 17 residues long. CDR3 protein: CASSYPLRGGGGNEQFF. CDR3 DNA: TGTGCCAGCAGTTACCCTCTCCGAGGGGGCGGCGGCAATGAGCAGTTCTTC.

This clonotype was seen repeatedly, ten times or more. CDR3 coding DNA: TGTGCCAGCAGCCCTTTGGGAGCCATCCTTGGGGCATTCACAGATACGCAGTATTTT. This codes for CASSPLGAILGAFTDTQYF. The chain couples TRBV9 to TRBJ2-3; D could derive from TRBD1 or TRBD2 (5 bases each). Germline V gives CDR1 SGDLS, CDR2 YYNGEE. Trimming left V 4 bases short and J 2 bases short, with 26 bases between. The CDR3 consists of 19 residues.

The CDR3 loop is CASSPTSTNEQFF. For the CDR3, the DNA is TGTGCCAGCAGTCCGACTAGCACTAATGAGCAGTTCTTC. This chain uses TRBV12-3 or TRBV12-4 with TRBJ2-1; 7 bases agree with TRBD2. With 5 bases clipped from V and 7 bases from J, the junction kept 5 bases outside the gene matches. This CDR3 spans 13 amino acids.

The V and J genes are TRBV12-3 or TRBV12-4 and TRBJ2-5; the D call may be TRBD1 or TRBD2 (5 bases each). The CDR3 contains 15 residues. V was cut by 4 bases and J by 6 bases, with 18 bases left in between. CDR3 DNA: TGTGCCAGCAGTTCTCGGGACGTACGGAAGAAGACCCAGTACTTC. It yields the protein CASSSRDVRKKTQYF.

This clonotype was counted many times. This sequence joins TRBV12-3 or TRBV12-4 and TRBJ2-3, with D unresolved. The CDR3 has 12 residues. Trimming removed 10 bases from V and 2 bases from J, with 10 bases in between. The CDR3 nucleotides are TGTGCCATCCAGTCCCACACAGATACGCAGTATTTT. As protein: CAIQSHTDTQYF.

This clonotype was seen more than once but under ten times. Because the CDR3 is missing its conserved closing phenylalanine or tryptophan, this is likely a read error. CDR3 amino acids: CASSRPTPGGADEQFS. CDR3 sequence (DNA): TGTGCCAGCAGCCGTCCGACCCCCGGAGGGGCCGATGAGCAGTTCTCC. The chain has TRBV7-8 and TRBJ2-1; possible D gene TRBD2, 6 bases. Germline CDR1 reads SGHVS; CDR2 reads FQNEAQ. This CDR3 contains 16 residues. The V end lost 5 bases, the J end lost 8 bases, and 22 bases lay between the germline ends.

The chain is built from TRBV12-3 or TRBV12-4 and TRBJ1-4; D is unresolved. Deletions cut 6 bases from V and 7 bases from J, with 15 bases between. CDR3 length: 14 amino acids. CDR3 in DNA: TGTGCCAGCAGCATCTACGGATCTTTTGAAAAACTGTTTTTT. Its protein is CASSIYGSFEKLFF.

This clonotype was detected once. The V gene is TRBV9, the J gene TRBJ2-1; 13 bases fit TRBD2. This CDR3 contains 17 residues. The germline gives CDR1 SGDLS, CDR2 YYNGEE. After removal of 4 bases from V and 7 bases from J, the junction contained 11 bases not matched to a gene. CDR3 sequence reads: CASSPVPGLAGLNEQFF. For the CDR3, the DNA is TGTGCCAGCAGCCCCGTACCGGGACTAGCGGGGCTTAATGAGCAGTTCTTC.

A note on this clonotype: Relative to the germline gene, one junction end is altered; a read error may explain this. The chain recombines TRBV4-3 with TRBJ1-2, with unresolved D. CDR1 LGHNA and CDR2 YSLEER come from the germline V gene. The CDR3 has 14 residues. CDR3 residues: CAGSPSISSYGYTF. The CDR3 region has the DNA TGCGCCGGCAGCCCGTCCATTTCCAGCTATGGCTACACCTTC.

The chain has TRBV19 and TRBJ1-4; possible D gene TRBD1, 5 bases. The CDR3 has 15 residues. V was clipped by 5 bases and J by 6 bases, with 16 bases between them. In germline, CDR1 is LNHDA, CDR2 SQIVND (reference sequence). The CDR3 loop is CASSPGNLMDEKLFF. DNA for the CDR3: TGTGCCAGTAGTCCAGGGAATCTCATGGATGAAAAACTGTTTTTT.

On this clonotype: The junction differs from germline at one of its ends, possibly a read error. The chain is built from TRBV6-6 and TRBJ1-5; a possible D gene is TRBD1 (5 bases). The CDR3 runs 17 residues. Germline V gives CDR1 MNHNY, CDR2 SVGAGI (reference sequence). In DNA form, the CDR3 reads TGTGCCAGCCGCCAAGGGTTCGGGGCCATCCCTAATCTGCCCCAGCATTTT. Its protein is CASRQGFGAIPNLPQHF.

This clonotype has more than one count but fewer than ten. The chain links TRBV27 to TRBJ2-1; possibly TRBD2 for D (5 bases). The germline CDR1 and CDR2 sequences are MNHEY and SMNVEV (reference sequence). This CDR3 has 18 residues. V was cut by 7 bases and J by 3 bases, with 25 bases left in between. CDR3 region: CASTPVPASPPYYNEQFF. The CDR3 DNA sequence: TGTGCCAGCACCCCGGTTCCGGCTAGCCCCCCCTACTACAATGAGCAGTTCTTC.

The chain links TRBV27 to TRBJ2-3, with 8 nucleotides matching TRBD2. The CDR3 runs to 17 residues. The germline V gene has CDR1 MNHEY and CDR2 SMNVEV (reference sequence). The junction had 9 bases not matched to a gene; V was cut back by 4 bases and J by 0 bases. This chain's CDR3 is CASSSPPGLVSTDTQYF. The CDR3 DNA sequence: TGTGCCAGCAGTTCCCCCCCGGGACTAGTGAGCACAGATACGCAGTATTTT.

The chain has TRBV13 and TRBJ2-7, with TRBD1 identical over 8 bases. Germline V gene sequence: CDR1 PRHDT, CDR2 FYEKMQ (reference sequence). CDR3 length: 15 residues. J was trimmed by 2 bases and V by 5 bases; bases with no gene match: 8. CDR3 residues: CASSAFGQGPYEQYV. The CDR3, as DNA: TGTGCCAGCAGCGCATTTGGACAGGGACCCTACGAGCAGTACGTC.

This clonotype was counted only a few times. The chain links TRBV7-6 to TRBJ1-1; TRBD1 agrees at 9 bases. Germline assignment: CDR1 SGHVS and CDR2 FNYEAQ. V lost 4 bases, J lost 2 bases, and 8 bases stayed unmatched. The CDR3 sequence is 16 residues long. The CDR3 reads CASSSKQGAGNTEAFF. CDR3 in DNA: TGTGCCAGCAGCTCTAAACAGGGGGCTGGCAACACTGAAGCTTTCTTT.

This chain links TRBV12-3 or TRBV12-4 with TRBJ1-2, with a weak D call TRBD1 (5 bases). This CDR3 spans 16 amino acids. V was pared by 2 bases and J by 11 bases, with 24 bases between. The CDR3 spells CASSLSPTGFFGLYTF. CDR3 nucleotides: TGTGCCAGCAGTTTATCGCCAACAGGTTTCTTTGGACTATACACCTTC.

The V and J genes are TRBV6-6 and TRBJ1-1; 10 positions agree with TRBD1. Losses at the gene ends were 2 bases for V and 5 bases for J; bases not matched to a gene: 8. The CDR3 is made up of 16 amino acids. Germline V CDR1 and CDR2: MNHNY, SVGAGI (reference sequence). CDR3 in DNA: TGTGCCAGCAGTTACAATAGGGACAGGGGTGTAACTGAAGCTTTCTTT. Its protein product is CASSYNRDRGVTEAFF.

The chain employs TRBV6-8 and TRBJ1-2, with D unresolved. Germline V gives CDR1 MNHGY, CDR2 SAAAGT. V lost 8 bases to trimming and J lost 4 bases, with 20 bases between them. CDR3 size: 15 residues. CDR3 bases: TGTGCCAGCTCTGGGCCACAAACTTTAGGCTATGGCTACACCTTC. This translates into CASSGPQTLGYGYTF.

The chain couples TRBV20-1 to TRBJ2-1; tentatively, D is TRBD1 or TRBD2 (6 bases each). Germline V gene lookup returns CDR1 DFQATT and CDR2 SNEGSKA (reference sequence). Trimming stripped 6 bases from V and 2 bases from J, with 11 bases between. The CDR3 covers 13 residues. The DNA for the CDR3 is TGCAGTGCGGCGGGGACAACCTACAATGAGCAGTTCTTC. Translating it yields CSAAGTTYNEQFF.

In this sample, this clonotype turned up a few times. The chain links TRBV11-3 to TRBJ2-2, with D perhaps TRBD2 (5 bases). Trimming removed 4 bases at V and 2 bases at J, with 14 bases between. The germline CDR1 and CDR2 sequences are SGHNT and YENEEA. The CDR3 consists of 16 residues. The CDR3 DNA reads TGTGCCAGCAGCTCCCGAGAGGGTACCAACACCGGGGAGCTGTTTTTT. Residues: CASSSREGTNTGELFF.

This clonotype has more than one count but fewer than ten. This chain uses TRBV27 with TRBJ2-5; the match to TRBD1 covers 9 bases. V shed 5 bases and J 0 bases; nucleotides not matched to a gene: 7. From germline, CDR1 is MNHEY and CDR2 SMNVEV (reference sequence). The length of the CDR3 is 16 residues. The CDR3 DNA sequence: TGTGCCAGCAGTAACATTGACAGGGGGTACCAAGAGACCCAGTACTTC. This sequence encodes CASSNIDRGYQETQYF.

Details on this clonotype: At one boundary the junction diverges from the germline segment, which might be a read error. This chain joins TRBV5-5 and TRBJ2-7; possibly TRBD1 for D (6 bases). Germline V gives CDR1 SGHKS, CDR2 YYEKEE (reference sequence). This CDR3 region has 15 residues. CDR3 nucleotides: TGTGCCAGCAGCTTGGCGAGGTCAGGGGCCTACGAGCGGTACTTC. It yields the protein CASSLARSGAYERYF.

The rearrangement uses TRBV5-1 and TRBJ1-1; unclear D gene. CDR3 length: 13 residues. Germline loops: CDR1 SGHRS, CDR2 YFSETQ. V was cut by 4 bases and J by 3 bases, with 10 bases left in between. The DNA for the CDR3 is TGCGCCAGCAGCCCCGCCCTGGACACTGAAGCTTTCTTT. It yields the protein CASSPALDTEAFF. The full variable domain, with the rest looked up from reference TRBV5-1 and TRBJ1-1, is KAGVTQTPRYLIKTRGQQVTLSCSPISGHRSVSWYQQTPGQGLQFLFEYFSETQRNKGNFPGRFSGRQFSNSRSEMNVSTLELGDSALYLCASSPALDTEAFFGQGTRLTVV.

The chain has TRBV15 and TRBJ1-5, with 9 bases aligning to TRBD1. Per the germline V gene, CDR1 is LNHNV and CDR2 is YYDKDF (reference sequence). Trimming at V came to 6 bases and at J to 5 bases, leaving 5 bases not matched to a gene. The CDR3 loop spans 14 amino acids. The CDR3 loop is CATRTGGIYQPQHF. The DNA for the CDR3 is TGTGCCACCAGAACAGGGGGCATATATCAGCCCCAGCATTTT.

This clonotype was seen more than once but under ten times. This CDR3 is CASSYSGIPSNEQFF. The CDR3 bases are TGTGCCAGCAGTTACTCCGGTATCCCGAGCAATGAGCAGTTCTTC. The V gene is TRBV6-5, the J gene TRBJ2-1, with D hard to call. CDR1 is MNHEY, CDR2 SVGAGI, per germline. Trimming removed 0 bases from V and 6 bases from J, with 12 bases in between. CDR3 length: 15 amino acids.

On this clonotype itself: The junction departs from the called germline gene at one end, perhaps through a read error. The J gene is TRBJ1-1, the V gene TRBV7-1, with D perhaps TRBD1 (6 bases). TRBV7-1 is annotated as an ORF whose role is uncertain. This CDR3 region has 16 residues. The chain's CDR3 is CANSSHMAGENTEAFF. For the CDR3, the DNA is TGTGCCAACAGCTCCCATATGGCAGGGGAGAACACTGAAGCTTTCTTT.